This record concerns one TCR beta chain sequence. This clonotype was counted ten times or more. Its antigen is still unknown. The sample holds no much larger clone one base away, and base qualities are not on file. This sample was included in a study of T cells in Graves' hyperthyroidism and ophthalmopathy (dated by TCRdb to the late 2010s). Regarding the study in general: Peripheral blood samples were taken at initial diagnosis, before any treatment was given. To identify distinguishing TCR V-J signatures, a discovery cohort of about a hundred patients was used, comprising 40 to 45 with Graves' ophthalmopathy and approximately 57 with stable Graves' hyperthyroidism. Prospective prediction of ophthalmopathy was tested in an independent validation cohort of 18 to 20 hyperthyroidism patients and approximately 17 patients who later progressed to ophthalmopathy. The 100 discovery patients were randomly divided into training and test sets at a 7:3 ratio. Thyroid tissue and blood T-cell repertoires from six Graves' hyperthyroidism patients were also compared in the study. Following sampling, methimazole starting at 30 mg daily was given to hyperthyroidism patients, and high-dose intravenous methylprednisolone was given to ophthalmopathy patients. TCR Vbeta CDR3 sequencing of some 140 peripheral blood samples (approximately 44 ophthalmopathy, 75 hyperthyroidism and about 17 progressor patients) is reported in the paper.

Overall study outcomes, separate from this receptor: In validation, the model predicted progression to ophthalmopathy a median of around six months before onset, with over 55% sensitivity and about 75% specificity. Most expanded thyroid clonotypes (frequency above 0.001) were also detected in blood, a finding suggesting that blood repertoires may reflect thyroid immune responses. Sample size was not statistically predetermined, and investigators were not blinded to group allocation. Ophthalmopathy was separated from stable hyperthyroidism by a 13 V-J signature model, with about 86% sensitivity and roughly 81% specificity obtained in cross-validation and 80%/75% obtained in testing.

Amplification of TCR beta CDR3 regions was carried out from RNA transcripts. For the first round of RT-PCR on the TCR CDR3, the HTBI primer set was used together with the Qiagen OneStep RT-PCR kit. A second multiplex PCR round built the libraries, followed by size selection and purification. Libraries were sequenced paired-end with 100 bp reads on an Illumina HiSeq2000. Turning to the authors' computational methods: SOAPnuke was used to process the raw data, removing reads that contained adapters or uncalled bases, had a mean Phred below 15, or lacked an exact match to the constant primer or identifier. COPE v1.2.5 was used to merge the high-quality paired reads, and each unique nucleotide sequence was defined as a clonotype. MiTCR v1.1 was used to align the clonotypes against IMGT TRBV, TRBD and TRBJ reference segments. The analysis was restricted to V-J combinations with a frequency above 0.0001, which together covered 99.2% of the repertoires. The TCS score was defined as the ratio of F50 (clonal expansion) to E x V (chaos), calculated using BLOSUM62-based TCRdist between CDR3 peptides within each V-J. Welch's t-statistics and random forest reduced fewer than 600 V-J features to 13, which were used in a naive Bayes classifier (R e1071). TCRdb took the public reads, trimmed them with fastp at Q25, ran MiXCR for clone calling and kept in-frame beta chains. Every CDR3 protein is listed once, alongside the most common genes and DNA of its rows. Here the V and J calls rest on TCRdb's processing, not on the authors' analysis. The sample table contains 470,000 or so distinct CDR3 sequences; only one count was recorded for around 20% of them. The ten largest clones represent about 25% of the sample.

A patient counted as having stable Graves' hyperthyroidism if no progression to ophthalmopathy occurred over 18 months of follow-up. Hyperthyroidism patients were newly diagnosed, with disease duration under 2 months, and aged 18 to 65 years. Patients with uncontrolled infections, other autoimmune diseases, pregnancy or lactation were excluded. Diagnoses relied on clinical symptoms, serum thyroxine and TRAb, thyroid ultrasound and orbital computed tomography. Ficoll-Paque density gradient centrifugation was used to isolate PBMCs from 9.5 to 10 ml of fresh peripheral blood. Trizol reagent was used to extract total RNA, and RNA quality was then checked on an Agilent 2100 Bioanalyzer. Measured from the cysteine to the phenylalanine, the CDR3 is 16 residues long. CDR3 DNA is the only sequence kept; it has 48 bases, read in frame from the first base. CDR1 SGHVS and CDR2 FQNEAQ are derived from the germline V gene. V is shortened by 1 base, J by 7 bases, and the region joining them spans 19 bases.

The sequence is built from TRBV7-8 and TRBJ1-2; TRBD1 is perhaps the D gene, given 5 matching bases. The source is a man aged 18 to 29 with Graves' hyperthyroidism. The sequenced sample was blood. In nucleotides, the sequence is TGTGCCAGCAGCTTAGGAGGGGACTCCTCGCAGGGTGGCTACACCTTC. Its coded protein is CASSLGGDSSQGGYTF. With the rest looked up from the reference TRBV7-8 and TRBJ1-2 genes rather than sequenced, the full variable domain is GAGVSQSPRYKVAKRGQDVALRCDPISGHVSLFWYQQALGQGPEFLTYFQNEAQLDKSGLPSDRFFAERPEGSVSTLKIQRTQQEDSAVYLCASSLGGDSSQGGYTFGSGTRLTVV.